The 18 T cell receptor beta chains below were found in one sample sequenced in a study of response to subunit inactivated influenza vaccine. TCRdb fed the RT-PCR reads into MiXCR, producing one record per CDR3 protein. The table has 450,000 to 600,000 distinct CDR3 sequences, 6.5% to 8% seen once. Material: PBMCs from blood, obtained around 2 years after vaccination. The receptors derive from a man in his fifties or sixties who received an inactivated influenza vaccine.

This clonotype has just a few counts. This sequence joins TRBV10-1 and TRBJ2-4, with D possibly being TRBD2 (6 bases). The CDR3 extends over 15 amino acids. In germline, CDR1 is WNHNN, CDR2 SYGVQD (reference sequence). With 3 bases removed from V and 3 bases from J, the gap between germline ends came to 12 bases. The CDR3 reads CASSDGGAGKNIQYF. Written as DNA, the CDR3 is TGCGCCAGCAGTGATGGCGGGGCGGGCAAAAACATTCAGTACTTC.

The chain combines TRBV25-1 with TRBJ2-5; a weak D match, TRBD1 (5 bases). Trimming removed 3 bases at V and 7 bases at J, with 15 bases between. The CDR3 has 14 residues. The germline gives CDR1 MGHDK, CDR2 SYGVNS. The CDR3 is CASSDSGSVSTQYF. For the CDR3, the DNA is TGTGCCAGCAGTGATTCAGGGTCGGTCTCGACCCAGTACTTC. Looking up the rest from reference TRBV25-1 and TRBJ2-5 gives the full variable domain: EADIYQTPRYLVIGTGKKITLECSQTMGHDKMYWYQQDPGMELHLIHYSYGVNSTEKGDLSSESTVSRIRTEHFPLTLESARPSHTSQYLCASSDSGSVSTQYFGPGTRLLVL.

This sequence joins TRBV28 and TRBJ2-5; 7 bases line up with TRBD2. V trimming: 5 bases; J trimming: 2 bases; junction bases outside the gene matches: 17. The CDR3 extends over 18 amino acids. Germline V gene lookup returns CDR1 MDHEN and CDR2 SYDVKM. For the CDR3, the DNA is TGTGCCAGCAGTCCCTCTACCCGTGGCGGGAGACGTCAAGAGACCCAGTACTTC. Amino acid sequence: CASSPSTRGGRRQETQYF.

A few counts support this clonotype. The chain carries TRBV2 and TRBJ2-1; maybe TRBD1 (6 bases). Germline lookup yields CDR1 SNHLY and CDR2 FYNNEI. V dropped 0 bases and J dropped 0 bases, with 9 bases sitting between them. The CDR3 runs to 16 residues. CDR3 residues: CASSEAGGSSYNEQFF. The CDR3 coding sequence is TGTGCCAGCAGTGAAGCAGGGGGTAGCTCCTACAATGAGCAGTTCTTC.

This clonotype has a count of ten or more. CDR3 in amino acids: CASSSGTGRYSNQPQHF. The CDR3 coding sequence is TGTGCCAGCAGTTCCGGGACAGGACGATATAGCAATCAGCCCCAGCATTTT. The genes are TRBV12-3 or TRBV12-4 and TRBJ1-5; 8 bases agree with TRBD1. Trimming at V came to 4 bases and at J to 0 bases, leaving 8 bases not matched to a gene. This CDR3 spans 17 amino acids.

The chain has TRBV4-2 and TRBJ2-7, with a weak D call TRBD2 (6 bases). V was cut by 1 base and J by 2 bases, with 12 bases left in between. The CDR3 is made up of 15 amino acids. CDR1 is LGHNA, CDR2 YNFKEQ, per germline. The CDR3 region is CASSQVSGLTYEQYF. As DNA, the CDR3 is TGTGCCAGCAGCCAAGTTTCGGGACTCACCTACGAGCAGTACTTC.

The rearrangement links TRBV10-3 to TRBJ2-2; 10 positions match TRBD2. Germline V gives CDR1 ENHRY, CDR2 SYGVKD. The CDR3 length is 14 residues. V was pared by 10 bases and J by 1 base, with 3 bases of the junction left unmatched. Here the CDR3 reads CATGLAVNTGELFF. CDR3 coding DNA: TGTGCCACCGGACTAGCGGTGAACACCGGGGAGCTGTTTTTT.

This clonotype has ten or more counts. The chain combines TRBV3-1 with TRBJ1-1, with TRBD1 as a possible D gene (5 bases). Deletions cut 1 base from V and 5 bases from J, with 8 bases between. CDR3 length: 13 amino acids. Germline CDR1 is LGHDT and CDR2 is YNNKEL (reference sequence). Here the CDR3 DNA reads TGTGCCAGCAGCCAAGCAGGGAGGACTGAAGCTTTCTTT. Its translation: CASSQAGRTEAFF.

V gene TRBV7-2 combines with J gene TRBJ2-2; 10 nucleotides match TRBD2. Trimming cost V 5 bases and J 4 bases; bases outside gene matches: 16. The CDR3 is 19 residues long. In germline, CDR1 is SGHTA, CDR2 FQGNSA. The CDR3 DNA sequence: TGTGCCAGCAGCGTAGGGCGGGGTAGCGGGAGGCCGGGCACCGGGGAGCTGTTTTTT. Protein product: CASSVGRGSGRPGTGELFF.

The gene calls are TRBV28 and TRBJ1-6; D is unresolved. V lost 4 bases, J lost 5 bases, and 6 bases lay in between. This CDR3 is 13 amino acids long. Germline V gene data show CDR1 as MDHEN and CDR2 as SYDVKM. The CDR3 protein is CASSYGNNSPLHF. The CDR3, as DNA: TGTGCCAGCAGTTACGGAAATAATTCACCCCTCCACTTT.

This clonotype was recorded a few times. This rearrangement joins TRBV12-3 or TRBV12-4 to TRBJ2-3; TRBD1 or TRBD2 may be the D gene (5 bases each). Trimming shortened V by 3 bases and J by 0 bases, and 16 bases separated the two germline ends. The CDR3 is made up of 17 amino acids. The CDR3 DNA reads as TGTGCCAGCAGTTTGCCTGGGGGTGTCACTAGCACAGATACGCAGTATTTT. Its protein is CASSLPGGVTSTDTQYF.

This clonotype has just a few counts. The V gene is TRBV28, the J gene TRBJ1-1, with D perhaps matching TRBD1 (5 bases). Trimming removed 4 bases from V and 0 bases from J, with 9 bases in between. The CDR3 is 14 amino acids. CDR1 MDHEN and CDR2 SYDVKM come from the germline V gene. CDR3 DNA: TGTGCCAGCAGTTACGGGACGATGAACACTGAAGCTTTCTTT. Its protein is CASSYGTMNTEAFF. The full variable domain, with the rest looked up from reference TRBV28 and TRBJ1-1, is DVKVTQSSRYLVKRTGEKVFLECVQDMDHENMFWYRQDPGLGLRLIYFSYDVKMKEKGDIPEGYSVSREKKERFSLILESASTNQTSMYLCASSYGTMNTEAFFGQGTRLTVV.

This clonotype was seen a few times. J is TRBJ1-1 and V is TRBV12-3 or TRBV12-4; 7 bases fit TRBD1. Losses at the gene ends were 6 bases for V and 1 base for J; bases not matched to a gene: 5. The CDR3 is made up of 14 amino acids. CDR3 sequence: CASRLGQQNTEAFF. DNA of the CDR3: TGTGCCAGCAGGTTGGGACAGCAGAACACTGAAGCTTTCTTT.

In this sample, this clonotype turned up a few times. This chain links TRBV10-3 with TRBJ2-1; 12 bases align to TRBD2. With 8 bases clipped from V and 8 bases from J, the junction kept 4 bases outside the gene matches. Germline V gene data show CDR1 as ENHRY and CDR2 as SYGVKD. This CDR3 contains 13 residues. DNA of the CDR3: TGTGCCATCTGGACTAGCGGGGAAGATGAGCAGTTCTTC. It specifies CAIWTSGEDEQFF.

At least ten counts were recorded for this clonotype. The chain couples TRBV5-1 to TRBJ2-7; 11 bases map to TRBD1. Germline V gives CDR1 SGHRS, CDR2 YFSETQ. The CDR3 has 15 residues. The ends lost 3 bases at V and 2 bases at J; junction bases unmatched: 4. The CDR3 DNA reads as TGCGCCAGCAGCTGGGGACAGGGGGTAGCCTACGAGCAGTACTTC. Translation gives CASSWGQGVAYEQYF. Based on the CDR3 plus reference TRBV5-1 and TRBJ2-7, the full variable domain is KAGVTQTPRYLIKTRGQQVTLSCSPISGHRSVSWYQQTPGQGLQFLFEYFSETQRNKGNFPGRFSGRQFSNSRSEMNVSTLELGDSALYLCASSWGQGVAYEQYFGPGTRLTVT.

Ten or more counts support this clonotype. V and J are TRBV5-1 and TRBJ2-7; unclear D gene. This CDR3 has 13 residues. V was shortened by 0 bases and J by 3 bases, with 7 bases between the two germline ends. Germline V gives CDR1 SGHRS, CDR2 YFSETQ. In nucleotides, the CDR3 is TGCGCCAGCAGCTTGGGACGTAACTACGAGCAGTACTTC. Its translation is CASSLGRNYEQYF. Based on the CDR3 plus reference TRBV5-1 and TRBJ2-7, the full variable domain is KAGVTQTPRYLIKTRGQQVTLSCSPISGHRSVSWYQQTPGQGLQFLFEYFSETQRNKGNFPGRFSGRQFSNSRSEMNVSTLELGDSALYLCASSLGRNYEQYFGPGTRLTVT.

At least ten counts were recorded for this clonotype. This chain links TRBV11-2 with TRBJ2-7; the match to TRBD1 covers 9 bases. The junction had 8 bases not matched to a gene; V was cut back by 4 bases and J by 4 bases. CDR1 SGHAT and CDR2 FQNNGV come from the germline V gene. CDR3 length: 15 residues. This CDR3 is CASSSRQGDSYEQYF. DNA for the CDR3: TGTGCCAGCAGCTCGCGACAGGGGGATTCGTACGAGCAGTACTTC.

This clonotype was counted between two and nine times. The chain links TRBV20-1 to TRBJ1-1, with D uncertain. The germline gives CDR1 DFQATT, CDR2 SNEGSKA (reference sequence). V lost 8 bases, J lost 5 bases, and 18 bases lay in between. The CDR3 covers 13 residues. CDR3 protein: CSPSSGSWTEAFF. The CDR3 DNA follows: TGCAGTCCATCGAGCGGGTCTTGGACTGAAGCTTTCTTT.